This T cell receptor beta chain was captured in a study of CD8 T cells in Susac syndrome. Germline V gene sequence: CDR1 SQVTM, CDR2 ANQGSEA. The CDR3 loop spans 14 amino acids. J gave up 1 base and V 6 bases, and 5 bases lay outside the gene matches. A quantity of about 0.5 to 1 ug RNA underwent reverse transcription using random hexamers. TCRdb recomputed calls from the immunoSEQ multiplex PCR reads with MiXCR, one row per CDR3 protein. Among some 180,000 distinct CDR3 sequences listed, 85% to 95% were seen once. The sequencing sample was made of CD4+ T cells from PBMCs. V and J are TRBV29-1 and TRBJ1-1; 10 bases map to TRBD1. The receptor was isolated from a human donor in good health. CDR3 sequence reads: CSVQTGGTNTEAFF. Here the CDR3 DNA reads TGCAGCGTCCAGACAGGGGGCACGAACACTGAAGCTTTCTTT.